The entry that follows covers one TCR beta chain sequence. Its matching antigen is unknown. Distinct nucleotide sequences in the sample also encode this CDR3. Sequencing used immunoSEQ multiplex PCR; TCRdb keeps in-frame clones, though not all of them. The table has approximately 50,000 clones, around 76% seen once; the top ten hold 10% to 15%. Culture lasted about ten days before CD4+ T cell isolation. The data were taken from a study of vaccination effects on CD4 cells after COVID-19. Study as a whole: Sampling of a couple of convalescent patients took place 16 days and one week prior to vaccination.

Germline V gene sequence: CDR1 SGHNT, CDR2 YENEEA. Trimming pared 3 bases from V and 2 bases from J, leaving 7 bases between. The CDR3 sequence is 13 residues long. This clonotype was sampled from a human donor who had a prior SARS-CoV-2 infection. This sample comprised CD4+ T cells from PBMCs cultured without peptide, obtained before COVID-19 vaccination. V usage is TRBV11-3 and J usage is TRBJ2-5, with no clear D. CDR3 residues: CASSFTAQETQYF. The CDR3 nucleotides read TGTGCCAGCAGCTTCACAGCGCAAGAGACCCAGTACTTC.